The sequence of this T cell receptor (beta chain) was determined in a study of cytomegalovirus exposure and HLA in healthy donors. Turning to the study itself: Clustering assigned 81% of the approximately 370 genotyped donors to the Caucasian-associated ancestry cluster. Broader study findings: Whilst most TCR sequences proved rare, a subset of public TCRs occurred across many donors. Reportedly, fewer N-insertions than the roughly 600-donor mean appeared in an Asian-associated ancestry cluster in a later analysis.

This CDR3 spans 14 amino acids. The V gene's germline CDR1 is MNHNS and CDR2 SASEGT. The V gene end was trimmed by 7 bases and the J gene end by 3 bases; junction bases not matched to a gene: 8. 60 Vbeta and 13 Jbeta primers were used in PCR. TCRdb keeps only in-frame clones here, not all; method: immunoSEQ multiplex PCR. The sample contains more than 150,000 clones, more than 75% of which appear only once. Comment on this clone: What it recognizes is unknown.

The sample was PBMCs. The sequence derives from a woman between 50 and 59 years old in good health and CMV-seropositive. The chain carries TRBV6-1 and TRBJ2-7, with 8 bases matching TRBD2. This CDR3 reads CASTIAGMGYEQYF. The CDR3 region has the DNA TGTGCCAGCACCATAGCGGGGATGGGCTACGAGCAGTACTTC.